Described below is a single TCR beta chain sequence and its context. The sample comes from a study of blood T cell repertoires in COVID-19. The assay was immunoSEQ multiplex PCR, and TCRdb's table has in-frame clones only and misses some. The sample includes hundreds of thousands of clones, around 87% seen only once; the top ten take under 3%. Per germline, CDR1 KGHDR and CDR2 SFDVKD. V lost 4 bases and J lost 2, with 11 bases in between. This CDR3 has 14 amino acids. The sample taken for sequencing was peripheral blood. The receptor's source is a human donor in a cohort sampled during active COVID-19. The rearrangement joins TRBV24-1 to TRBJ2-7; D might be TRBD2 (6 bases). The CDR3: CATSEPRTTYEQYF. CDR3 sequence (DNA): TGTGCCACCAGTGAGCCCAGGACTACCTACGAGCAGTACTTC.